A selection of T cell receptor beta chains follows, all from one sample in a study of beta chain features in type 1 diabetes. The repertoire was sequenced with immunoSEQ multiplex PCR; TCRdb's copy has only in-frame clones and lacks some. The profile shows 100,000 to 150,000 clones, approximately 10% of them singletons. Sequenced material: central memory CD4+ T cells from blood. All receptors derive from a man in his thirties or forties with type 1 diabetes. Each CDR3 is given with its conserved first and last residue. A D gene is named only where the DNA matches it firmly. Clone size is given for some rows only: seen once, a few or many times, or a class if the clone is expanded.

J gene,V gene,clone size,D gene,CDR3 protein,CDR3 DNA
TRBJ2-7,TRBV4-3,.,.,CASSQEWGIEQYF,TGCGCCAGCAGCCAAGAGTGGGGCATCGAGCAGTACTTC
TRBJ1-1,TRBV29-1,.,TRBD1,CSGETGVTEAFF,TGCAGCGGAGAGACAGGGGTCACTGAAGCTTTCTTT
TRBJ2-1,TRBV6-5,few,.,CATKTGGDYNEQFF,TGTGCCACTAAAACAGGGGGGGACTACAATGAGCAGTTCTTC
TRBJ1-1,TRBV15,.,TRBD1,CATSREPGGRRTEAFF,TGTGCCACCAGCAGAGAGCCAGGGGGCAGGAGGACTGAAGCTTTCTTT
TRBJ1-5,TRBV23-1,.,TRBD1,CASSHPGQGRRNQPQHF,TGCGCCAGCAGTCACCCGGGACAGGGGAGGCGCAATCAGCCCCAGCATTTT
TRBJ1-1,TRBV28,few,TRBD1,CASRVIRGRDTEAFF,TGTGCCAGCAGGGTGATTAGGGGGCGAGACACTGAAGCTTTCTTT
TRBJ2-2,TRBV7-2,.,.,CASSLRGRTGELFF,TGTGCCAGCAGCTTGCGGGGACGCACCGGGGAGCTGTTTTTT
TRBJ1-4,TRBV25-1,few,TRBD1,CASSGAGQGPSHEKLFF,TGTGCCAGCAGTGGGGCGGGACAGGGCCCCTCTCATGAAAAACTGTTTTTT
TRBJ2-1,TRBV9,few,TRBD2,CASSVGGGVGADSYNEQFF,TGTGCCAGCAGCGTAGGGGGAGGGGTCGGGGCTGACTCCTACAATGAGCAGTTCTTC
TRBJ2-5,TRBV7-6,few,.,CASSPSTRRETQYF,TGTGCCAGCAGCCCCTCGACTCGTAGGGAGACCCAGTACTTC
TRBJ1-2,TRBV9,few,TRBD1,CASSSTGVGGYTF,TGTGCCAGCAGCTCTACAGGGGTAGGTGGCTACACCTTC
TRBJ2-2,TRBV4-3,.,.,CASSQDPQTSWTGELFF,TGCGCCAGCAGCCAAGATCCACAGACTAGTTGGACCGGGGAGCTGTTTTTT
TRBJ2-3,TRBV5-1,.,TRBD2,CATATSGGSDTQYF,TGCGCCACCGCGACTAGCGGGGGATCAGATACGCAGTATTTT
TRBJ2-7,TRBV2,.,.,CASSNYEQYF,TGTGCCAGCAGCAACTACGAGCAGTACTTC
TRBJ2-5,TRBV5-6,.,TRBD1,CASSLTGVETQYF,TGTGCCAGCAGCCTGACAGGGGTAGAGACCCAGTACTTC
TRBJ2-3,TRBV15,.,TRBD1,CATSRGRDRGTDTQYF,TGTGCCACCAGCAGAGGCCGGGACAGGGGCACAGATACGCAGTATTTT
TRBJ2-5,TRBV27,.,.,CASSPTRLVETQYF,TGTGCCAGCAGCCCAACTCGCCTAGTGGAGACCCAGTACTTC
TRBJ2-7,TRBV11-2,few,.,CASSWTGYGEQYF,TGTGCCAGCAGCTGGACTGGGTATGGCGAGCAGTACTTC
TRBJ2-2,TRBV7-2,.,.,CASSLDSGVTGELFF,TGTGCCAGCAGCTTAGATTCGGGGGTTACCGGGGAGCTGTTTTTT
TRBJ1-3,TRBV4-3,.,.,CASSQVYGSGNTIYF,TGCGCCAGCAGCCAAGTCTACGGTTCTGGAAACACCATATATTTT
TRBJ1-3,TRBV5-4,few,.,CASSLGGASGNTIYF,TGTGCCAGCAGCTTGGGCGGGGCGTCTGGAAACACCATATATTTT
TRBJ1-2,TRBV14,.,TRBD1,CASSQATGRRGYTF,TGTGCCAGCAGCCAAGCGACAGGGAGACGAGGCTACACCTTC
TRBJ2-5,TRBV7-2,.,.,CASSPDWEQGYF,TGTGCCAGCAGCCCCGATTGGGAGCAAGGGTACTTC
TRBJ2-7,TRBV6-5,.,.,CASRKGQAYEQYF,TGTGCCAGCAGGAAGGGACAAGCCTACGAGCAGTACTTC
TRBJ1-5,TRBV15,once,.,CATGRGINQPQHF,TGTGCCACCGGGAGGGGTATCAATCAGCCCCAGCATTTT
TRBJ2-7,TRBV23-1,few,.,CASSQHFHTLAYEQYF,TGCGCCAGCAGTCAACATTTCCACACTCTAGCCTACGAGCAGTACTTC
TRBJ2-7,TRBV18,many,TRBD1,CASSSYTGGDSYEQYF,TGTGCCAGCTCGTCTTACACAGGGGGTGATTCCTACGAGCAGTACTTC
TRBJ2-3,TRBV5-1,.,TRBD1,CASSLGQGAGTDTQYF,TGCGCCAGCAGCTTGGGACAGGGGGCCGGCACAGATACGCAGTATTTT
TRBJ2-3,TRBV29-1,few,TRBD1,CSVAGTGQGADTQYF,TGCAGCGTTGCGGGAACGGGACAGGGGGCAGATACGCAGTATTTT
TRBJ1-5,TRBV29-1,many,.,CSVGAKNQPQHF,TGCAGCGTTGGGGCCAAAAATCAGCCCCAGCATTTT
TRBJ1-5,TRBV6-1,.,.,CASSVRDIHQPQHF,TGTGCCAGCAGTGTCCGGGACATTCATCAGCCCCAGCATTTT
TRBJ2-3,TRBV11-2,.,TRBD2,CASSFSGAPDTQYF,TGTGCCAGCAGCTTTAGCGGGGCCCCGGATACGCAGTATTTT
TRBJ1-2,TRBV30,.,.,CAGATRGGGYTF,TGTGCCGGAGCTACTCGGGGGGGCGGCTACACCTTC
TRBJ2-1,TRBV2,few,TRBD2,CASSVYAGGPNEQFF,TGTGCCAGCAGCGTCTACGCGGGGGGGCCCAATGAGCAGTTCTTC
TRBJ2-3,TRBV4-3,few,TRBD1,CASSRTGYYTDTQYF,TGCGCCAGCAGCCGGACAGGGTATTACACAGATACGCAGTATTTT
TRBJ1-5,TRBV6-5,.,.,CASRLGRGQPQHF,TGTGCCAGCAGACTTGGACGGGGTCAGCCCCAGCATTTT
TRBJ2-7,TRBV11-2,few,.,CASSSGTQAREQYF,TGTGCCAGCAGCTCCGGGACACAAGCACGGGAGCAGTACTTC
TRBJ1-2,TRBV18,few,TRBD1,CASSSGQDYGYTF,TGTGCCAGCTCATCGGGACAGGATTATGGCTACACCTTC
TRBJ2-5,TRBV27,few,TRBD2,CASSKLAGDLETQYF,TGTGCCAGCAGTAAACTAGCGGGGGACCTAGAGACCCAGTACTTC
TRBJ2-7,TRBV5-4,.,.,CASSLGGTLTYEQYF,TGTGCCAGCAGCCTCGGGGGGACACTCACCTACGAGCAGTACTTC
TRBJ1-2,TRBV2,.,TRBD1,CASSSGQGNGYTF,TGTGCCAGCAGTTCGGGACAGGGGAATGGCTACACCTTC
TRBJ1-6,TRBV28,few,.,CASSAGAGHSPLHF,TGTGCCAGCAGTGCAGGGGCCGGCCATTCACCCCTCCACTTT
TRBJ1-6,TRBV4-3,many,.,CASSQKTGSESPLHF,TGCGCCAGCAGCCAAAAGACGGGGTCTGAATCACCCCTCCACTTT
TRBJ2-1,TRBV6-5,.,.,CASRGASNEQFF,TGTGCCAGCAGGGGGGCGTCTAATGAGCAGTTCTTC